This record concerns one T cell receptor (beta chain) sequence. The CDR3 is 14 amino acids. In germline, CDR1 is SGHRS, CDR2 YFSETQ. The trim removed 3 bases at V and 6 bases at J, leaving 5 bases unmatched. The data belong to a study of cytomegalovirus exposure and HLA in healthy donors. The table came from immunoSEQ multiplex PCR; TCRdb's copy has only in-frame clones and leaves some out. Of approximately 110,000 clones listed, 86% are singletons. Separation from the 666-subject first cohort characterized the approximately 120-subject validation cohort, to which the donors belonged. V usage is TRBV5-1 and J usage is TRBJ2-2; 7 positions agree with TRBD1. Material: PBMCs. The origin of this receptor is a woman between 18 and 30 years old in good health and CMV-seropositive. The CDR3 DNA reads TGCGCCAGCAGCTCGCTCACAGGGGCCGGGGAGCTGTTTTTT. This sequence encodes CASSSLTGAGELFF. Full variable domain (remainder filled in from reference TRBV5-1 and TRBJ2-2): KAGVTQTPRYLIKTRGQQVTLSCSPISGHRSVSWYQQTPGQGLQFLFEYFSETQRNKGNFPGRFSGRQFSNSRSEMNVSTLELGDSALYLCASSSLTGAGELFFGEGSRLTVL.